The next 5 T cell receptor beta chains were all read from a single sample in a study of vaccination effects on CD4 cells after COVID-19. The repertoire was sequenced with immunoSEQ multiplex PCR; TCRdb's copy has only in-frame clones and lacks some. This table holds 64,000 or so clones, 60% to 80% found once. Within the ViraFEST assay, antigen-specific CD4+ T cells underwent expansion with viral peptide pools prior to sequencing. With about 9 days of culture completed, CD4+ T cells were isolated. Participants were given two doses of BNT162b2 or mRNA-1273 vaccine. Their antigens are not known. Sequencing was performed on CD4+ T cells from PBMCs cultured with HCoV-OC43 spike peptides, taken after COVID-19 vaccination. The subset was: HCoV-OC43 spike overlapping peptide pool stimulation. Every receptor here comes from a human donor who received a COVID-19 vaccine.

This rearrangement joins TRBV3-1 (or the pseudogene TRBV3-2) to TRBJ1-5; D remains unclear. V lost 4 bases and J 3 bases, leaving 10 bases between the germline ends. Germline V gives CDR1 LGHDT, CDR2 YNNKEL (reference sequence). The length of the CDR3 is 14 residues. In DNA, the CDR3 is TGTGCCAGCAGCCTTGATCTTAACAATCAGCCCCAGCATTTT. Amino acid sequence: CASSLDLNNQPQHF.

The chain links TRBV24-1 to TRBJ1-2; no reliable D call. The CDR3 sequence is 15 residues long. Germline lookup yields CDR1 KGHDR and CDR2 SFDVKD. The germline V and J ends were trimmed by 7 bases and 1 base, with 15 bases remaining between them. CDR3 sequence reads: CATSAGPANNYGYTF. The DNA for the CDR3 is TGTGCCACCAGCGCAGGACCCGCAAATAACTATGGCTACACCTTC.

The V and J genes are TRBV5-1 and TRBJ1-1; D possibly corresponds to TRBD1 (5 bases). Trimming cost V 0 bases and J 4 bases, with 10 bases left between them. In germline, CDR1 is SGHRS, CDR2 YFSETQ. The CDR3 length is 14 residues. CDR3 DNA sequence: TGCGCCAGCAGCTTGGCGCAGGGCGGCACTGAAGCTTTCTTT. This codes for CASSLAQGGTEAFF. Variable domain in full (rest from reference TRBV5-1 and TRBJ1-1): KAGVTQTPRYLIKTRGQQVTLSCSPISGHRSVSWYQQTPGQGLQFLFEYFSETQRNKGNFPGRFSGRQFSNSRSEMNVSTLELGDSALYLCASSLAQGGTEAFFGQGTRLTVV.

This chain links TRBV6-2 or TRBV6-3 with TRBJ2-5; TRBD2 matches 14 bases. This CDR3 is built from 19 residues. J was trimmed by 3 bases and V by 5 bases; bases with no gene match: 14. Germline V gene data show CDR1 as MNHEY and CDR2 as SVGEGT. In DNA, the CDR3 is TGTGCCAGCAGTACGCTCGGACTAGCGGGGGGAGCCGGGAAAGAGACCCAGTACTTC. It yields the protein CASSTLGLAGGAGKETQYF.

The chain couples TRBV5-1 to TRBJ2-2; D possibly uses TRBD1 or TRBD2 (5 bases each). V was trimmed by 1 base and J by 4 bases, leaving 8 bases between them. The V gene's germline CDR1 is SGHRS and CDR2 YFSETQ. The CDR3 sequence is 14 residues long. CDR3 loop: CASSLPGSTGELFF. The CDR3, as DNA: TGCGCCAGCAGCTTGCCAGGGAGCACCGGGGAGCTGTTTTTT.